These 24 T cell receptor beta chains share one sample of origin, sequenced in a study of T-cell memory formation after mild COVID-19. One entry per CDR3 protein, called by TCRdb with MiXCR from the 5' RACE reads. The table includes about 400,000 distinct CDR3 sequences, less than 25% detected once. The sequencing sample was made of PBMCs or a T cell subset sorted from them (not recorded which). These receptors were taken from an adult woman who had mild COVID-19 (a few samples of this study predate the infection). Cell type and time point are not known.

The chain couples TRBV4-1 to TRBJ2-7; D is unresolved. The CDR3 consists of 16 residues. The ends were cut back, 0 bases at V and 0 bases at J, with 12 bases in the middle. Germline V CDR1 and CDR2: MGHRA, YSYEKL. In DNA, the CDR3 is TGCGCCAGCAGCCAAGAAGGGTCCGGGCGCTCCTACGAGCAGTACTTC. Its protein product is CASSQEGSGRSYEQYF.

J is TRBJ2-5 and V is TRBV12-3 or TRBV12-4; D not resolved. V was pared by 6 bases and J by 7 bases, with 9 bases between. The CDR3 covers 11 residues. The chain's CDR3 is CASSHLGTQYF. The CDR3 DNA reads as TGTGCCAGCAGCCACTTGGGGACCCAGTACTTC.

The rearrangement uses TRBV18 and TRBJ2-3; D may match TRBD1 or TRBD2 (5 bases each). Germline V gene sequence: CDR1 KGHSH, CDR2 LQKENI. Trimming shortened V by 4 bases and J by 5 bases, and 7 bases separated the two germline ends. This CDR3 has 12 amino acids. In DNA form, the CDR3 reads TGTGCCAGCTCACGGGACCTAGATACGCAGTATTTT. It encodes CASSRDLDTQYF.

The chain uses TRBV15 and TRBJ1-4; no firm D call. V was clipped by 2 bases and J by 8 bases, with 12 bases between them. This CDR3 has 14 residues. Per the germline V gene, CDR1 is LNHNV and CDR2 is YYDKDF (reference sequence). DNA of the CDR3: TGTGCCACCAGCAGATTGAGGGATTTCGAAAAACTGTTTTTT. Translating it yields CATSRLRDFEKLFF.

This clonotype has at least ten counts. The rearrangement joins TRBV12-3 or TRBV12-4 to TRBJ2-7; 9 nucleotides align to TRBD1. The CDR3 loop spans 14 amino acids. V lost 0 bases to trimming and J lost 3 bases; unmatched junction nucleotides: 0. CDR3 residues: CASSLAGQGYEQYF. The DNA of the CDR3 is TGTGCCAGCAGTTTAGCGGGACAGGGCTACGAGCAGTACTTC.

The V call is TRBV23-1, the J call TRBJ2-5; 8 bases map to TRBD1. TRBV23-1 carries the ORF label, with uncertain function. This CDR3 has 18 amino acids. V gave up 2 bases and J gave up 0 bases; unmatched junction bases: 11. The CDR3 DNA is TGCGCCAGCAGTCAAGCCCACACCGGGACAGGTTACCAAGAGACCCAGTACTTC. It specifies CASSQAHTGTGYQETQYF.

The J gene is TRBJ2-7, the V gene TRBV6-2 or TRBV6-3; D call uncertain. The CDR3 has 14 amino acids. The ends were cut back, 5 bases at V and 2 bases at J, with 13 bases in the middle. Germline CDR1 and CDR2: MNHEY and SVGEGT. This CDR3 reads CASSVSYVTYEQYF. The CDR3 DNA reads TGTGCCAGCAGTGTCTCGTACGTCACCTACGAGCAGTACTTC.

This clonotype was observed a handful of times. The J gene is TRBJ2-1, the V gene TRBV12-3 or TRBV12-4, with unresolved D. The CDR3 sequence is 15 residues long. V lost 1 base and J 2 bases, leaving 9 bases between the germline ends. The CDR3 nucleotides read TGTGCCAGCAGTTTAGGTTTGGGCCCCTACAATGAGCAGTTCTTC. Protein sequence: CASSLGLGPYNEQFF.

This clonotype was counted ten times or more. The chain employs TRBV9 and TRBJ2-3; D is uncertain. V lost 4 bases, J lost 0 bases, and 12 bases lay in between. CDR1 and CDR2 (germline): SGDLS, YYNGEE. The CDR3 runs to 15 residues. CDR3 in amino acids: CASSQSPGSTDTQYF. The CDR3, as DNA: TGTGCCAGCAGCCAGTCCCCCGGCAGCACAGATACGCAGTATTTT.

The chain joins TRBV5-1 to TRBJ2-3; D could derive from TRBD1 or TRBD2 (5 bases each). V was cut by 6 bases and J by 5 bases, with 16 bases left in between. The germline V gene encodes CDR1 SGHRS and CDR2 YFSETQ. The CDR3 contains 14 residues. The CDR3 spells CASTTGAAEDTQYF. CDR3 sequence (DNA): TGCGCCAGCACCACCGGGGCGGCCGAAGATACGCAGTATTTT.

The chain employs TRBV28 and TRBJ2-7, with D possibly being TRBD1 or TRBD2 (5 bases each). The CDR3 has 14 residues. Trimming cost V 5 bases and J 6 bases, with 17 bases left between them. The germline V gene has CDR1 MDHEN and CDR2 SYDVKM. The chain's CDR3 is CASSPRLGVREQYF. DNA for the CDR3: TGTGCCAGCAGTCCTAGATTGGGGGTTCGCGAGCAGTACTTC.

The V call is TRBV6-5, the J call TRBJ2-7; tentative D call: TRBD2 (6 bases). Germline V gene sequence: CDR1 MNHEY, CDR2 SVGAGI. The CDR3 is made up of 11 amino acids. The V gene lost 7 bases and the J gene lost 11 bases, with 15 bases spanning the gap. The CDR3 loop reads CASKTGREEYF. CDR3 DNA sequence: TGTGCCAGCAAGACCGGGAGAGAAGAGTACTTC.

The CDR3 DNA is TGTGCCAGCAGTTACGCCGGACAGAATTACTACGAGCAGTACTTC. It specifies CASSYAGQNYYEQYF. The chain couples TRBV6-5 to TRBJ2-7, with D perhaps matching TRBD1 (6 bases). V lost 2 bases and J 3 bases, leaving 14 bases between the germline ends. The V gene's germline CDR1 is MNHEY and CDR2 SVGAGI. The CDR3 has 15 amino acids.

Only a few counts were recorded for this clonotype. The CDR3 nucleotides are TGTGCCATCAGTGAGTCAGGAGGGACAGCCTACGAGCAGTACTTC. It translates to CAISESGGTAYEQYF. This rearrangement joins TRBV10-3 to TRBJ2-7; TRBD1 might be the D (7 bases). This CDR3 has 15 amino acids. Trimming cost V 0 bases and J 2 bases, with 11 bases left between them. Germline loops: CDR1 ENHRY, CDR2 SYGVKD.

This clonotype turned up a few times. The CDR3 nucleotides are TGTGCCAGCAGCTCCGTCATCCGGAGGGGGAACACTGAAGCTTTCTTT. Translating gives CASSSVIRRGNTEAFF. The rearrangement uses TRBV11-3 and TRBJ1-1; a possible D gene is TRBD1 (5 bases). The CDR3 has 16 amino acids. V lost 4 bases and J lost 1, with 16 bases in between. Germline loops: CDR1 SGHNT, CDR2 YENEEA.

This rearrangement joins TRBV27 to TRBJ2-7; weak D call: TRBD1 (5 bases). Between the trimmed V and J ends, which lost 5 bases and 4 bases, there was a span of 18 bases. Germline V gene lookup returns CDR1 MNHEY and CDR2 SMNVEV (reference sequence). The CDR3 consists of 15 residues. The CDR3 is CASSPRVVDLYEQYF. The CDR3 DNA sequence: TGTGCCAGCAGTCCCAGGGTAGTAGATTTATACGAGCAGTACTTC.

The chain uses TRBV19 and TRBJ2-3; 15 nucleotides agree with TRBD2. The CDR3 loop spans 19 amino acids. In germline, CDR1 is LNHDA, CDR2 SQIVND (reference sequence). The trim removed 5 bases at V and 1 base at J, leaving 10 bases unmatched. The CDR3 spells CASSPSGLAGGSGTDTQYF. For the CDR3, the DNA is TGTGCCAGTAGTCCGTCGGGACTAGCGGGAGGTAGCGGCACAGATACGCAGTATTTT. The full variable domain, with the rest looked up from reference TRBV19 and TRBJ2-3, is DGGITQSPKYLFRKEGQNVTLSCEQNLNHDAMYWYRQDPGQGLRLIYYSQIVNDFQKGDIAEGYSVSREKKESFPLTVTSAQKNPTAFYLCASSPSGLAGGSGTDTQYFGPGTRLTVL.

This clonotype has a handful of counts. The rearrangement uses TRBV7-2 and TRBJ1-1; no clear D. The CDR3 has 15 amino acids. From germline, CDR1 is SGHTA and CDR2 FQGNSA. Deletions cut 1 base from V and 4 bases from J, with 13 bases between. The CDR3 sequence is CASSLEGGGVTEAFF. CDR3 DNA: TGTGCCAGCAGCTTAGAAGGTGGAGGCGTCACTGAAGCTTTCTTT.

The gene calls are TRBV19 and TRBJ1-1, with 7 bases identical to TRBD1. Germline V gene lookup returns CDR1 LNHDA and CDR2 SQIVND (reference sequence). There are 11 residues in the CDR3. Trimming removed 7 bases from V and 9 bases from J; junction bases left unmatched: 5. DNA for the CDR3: TGTGCCAGTACCCGACAGGGAAAAGCTTTCTTT. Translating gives CASTRQGKAFF.

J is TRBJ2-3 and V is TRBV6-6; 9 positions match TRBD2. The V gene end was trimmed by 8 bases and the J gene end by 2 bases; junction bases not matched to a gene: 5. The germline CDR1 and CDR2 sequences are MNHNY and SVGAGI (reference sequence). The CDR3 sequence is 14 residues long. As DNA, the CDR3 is TGTGCCAGCCACCTAGCGGGGCACACAGATACGCAGTATTTT. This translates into CASHLAGHTDTQYF.

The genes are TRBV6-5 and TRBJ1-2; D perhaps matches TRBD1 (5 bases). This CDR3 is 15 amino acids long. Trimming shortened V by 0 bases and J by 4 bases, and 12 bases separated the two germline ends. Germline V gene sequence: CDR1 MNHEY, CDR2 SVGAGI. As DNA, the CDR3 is TGTGCCAGCAGTTACTCTGCCGGGGGATCCTATGGCTACACCTTC. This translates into CASSYSAGGSYGYTF.

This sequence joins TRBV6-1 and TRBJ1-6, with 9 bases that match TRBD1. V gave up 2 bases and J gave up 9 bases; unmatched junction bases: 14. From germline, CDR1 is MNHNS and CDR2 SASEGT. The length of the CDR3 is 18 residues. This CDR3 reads CASSEPIDRGTWSSPLHF. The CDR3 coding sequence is TGTGCCAGCAGTGAACCAATCGACAGGGGGACTTGGAGTTCACCCCTCCACTTT.

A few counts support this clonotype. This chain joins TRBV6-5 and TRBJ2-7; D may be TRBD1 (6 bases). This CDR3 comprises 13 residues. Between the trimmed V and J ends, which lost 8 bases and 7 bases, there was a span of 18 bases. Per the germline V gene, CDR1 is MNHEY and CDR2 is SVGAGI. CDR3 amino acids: CASGKGNQGEQYF. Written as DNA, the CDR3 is TGTGCCAGCGGCAAGGGGAATCAGGGGGAGCAGTACTTC.

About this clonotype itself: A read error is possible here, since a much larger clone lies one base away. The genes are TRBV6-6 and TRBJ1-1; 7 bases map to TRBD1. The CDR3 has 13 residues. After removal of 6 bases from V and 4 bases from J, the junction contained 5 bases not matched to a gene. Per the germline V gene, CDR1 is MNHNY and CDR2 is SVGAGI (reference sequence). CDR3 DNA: TGTGCCAGCAGCCCGGGACAGAGCACTGAAGCTTTCTTT. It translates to CASSPGQSTEAFF.